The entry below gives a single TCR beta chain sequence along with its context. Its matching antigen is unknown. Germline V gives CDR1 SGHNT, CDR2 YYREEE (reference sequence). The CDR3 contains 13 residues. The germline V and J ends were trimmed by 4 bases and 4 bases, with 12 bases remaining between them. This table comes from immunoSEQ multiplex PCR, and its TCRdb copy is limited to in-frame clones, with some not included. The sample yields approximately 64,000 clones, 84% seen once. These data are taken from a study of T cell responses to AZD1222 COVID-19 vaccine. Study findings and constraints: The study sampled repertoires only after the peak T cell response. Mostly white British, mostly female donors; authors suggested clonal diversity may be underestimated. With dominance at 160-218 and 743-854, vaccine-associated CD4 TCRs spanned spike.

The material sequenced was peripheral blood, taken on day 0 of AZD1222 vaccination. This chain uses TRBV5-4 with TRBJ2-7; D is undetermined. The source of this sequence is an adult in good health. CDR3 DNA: TGTGCCAGCAGCCCCGGCGGTGGTTACGAGCAGTACTTC. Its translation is CASSPGGGYEQYF.